The table lists the clone carrying this TCR beta chain with many counts. Its antigen is not identified. From the germline J gene comes the end of the CDR3, since the read stops 3 residues before it. Per germline, CDR1 DFQATT and CDR2 SNEGSKA (reference sequence). Trimming cost V 5 bases and J 5 bases; bases outside gene matches: 6. CDR3 length equals 13 residues. Sequencing was performed with immunoSEQ multiplex PCR; in TCRdb, only in-frame clones are kept and a portion is missing. This sample has tens of thousands of clones, each found more than once. This sample is drawn from a study of T cell clonality in common variable immunodeficiency. Caucasian heritage predominated among both patients and controls. General study results and limits: Shared TCRbeta clones were fewer between CVID subjects than controls.

Sample: peripheral blood mononuclear cells. The chain couples TRBV20-1 to TRBJ1-2, with 9 bases fitting TRBD1. This TCR was sampled from a person aged 18 to 69 in good health. The DNA read from the CDR3 is TGCAGTGCTGAGACAGGGGGGCTGTATGGC. Its translation is CSAETGGLYG. The full CDR3 protein reads CSAETGGLYGYTF.